This TCR beta chain was recorded in a study of T cell changes during pregnancy in multiple sclerosis. The method was immunoSEQ multiplex PCR; TCRdb's version includes in-frame clones alone and lacks a portion of them. In the table there are more than 75,000 clones, about 93% of which are singletons. V was cut by 0 bases and J by 2 bases, with 8 bases left in between. The CDR3 covers 14 residues. Per germline, CDR1 LGHNA and CDR2 YNFKEQ. The source was peripheral blood, collected in the first trimester of pregnancy. The rearrangement joins TRBV4-2 to TRBJ2-7; D gene uncertain. The TCR sequence derives from a female donor with multiple sclerosis, enrolled in a pregnancy study. The CDR3 spells CASSQDVPPYEQYF. The CDR3 nucleotides read TGTGCCAGCAGCCAAGATGTCCCTCCCTACGAGCAGTACTTC.